The source of this TCR beta chain is a study of T cell responses to AZD1222 COVID-19 vaccine. There are 15 residues in the CDR3. Looked up from germline, CDR1 is MRHNA and CDR2 is SNTAGT. J gave up 7 bases and V 6 bases, and 7 bases lay outside the gene matches. Using immunoSEQ multiplex PCR, the repertoire was profiled, and TCRdb retains in-frame clones only, with some absent. This sample carries about 110,000 clones, less than 95% of them seen once, and the ten largest clones take 2.9%. Sequenced material: peripheral blood, taken 28 days after the second AZD1222 dose. The TCR originated in an adult who received the AZD1222 COVID-19 vaccine. V usage is TRBV6-4 and J usage is TRBJ2-1; 12 bases match TRBD2. The CDR3 protein is CASRLLAGGPNEQFF. The CDR3, as DNA: TGTGCCAGCAGATTGCTAGCGGGGGGGCCGAATGAGCAGTTCTTC.